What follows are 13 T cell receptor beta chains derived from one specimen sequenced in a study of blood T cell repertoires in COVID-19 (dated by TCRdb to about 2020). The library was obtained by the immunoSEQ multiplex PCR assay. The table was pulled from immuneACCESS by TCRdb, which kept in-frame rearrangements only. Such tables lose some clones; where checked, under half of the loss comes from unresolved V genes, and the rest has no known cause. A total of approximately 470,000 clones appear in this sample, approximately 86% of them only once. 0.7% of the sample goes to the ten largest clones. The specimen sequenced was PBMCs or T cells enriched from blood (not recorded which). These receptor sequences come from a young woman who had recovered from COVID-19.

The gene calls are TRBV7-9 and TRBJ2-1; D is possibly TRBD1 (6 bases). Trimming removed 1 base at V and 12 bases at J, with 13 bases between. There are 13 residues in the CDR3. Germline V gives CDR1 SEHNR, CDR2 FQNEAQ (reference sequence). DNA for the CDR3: TGTGCCAGCAGCTTAGACCCTATAGGGGGGCAGTTCTTC. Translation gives CASSLDPIGGQFF.

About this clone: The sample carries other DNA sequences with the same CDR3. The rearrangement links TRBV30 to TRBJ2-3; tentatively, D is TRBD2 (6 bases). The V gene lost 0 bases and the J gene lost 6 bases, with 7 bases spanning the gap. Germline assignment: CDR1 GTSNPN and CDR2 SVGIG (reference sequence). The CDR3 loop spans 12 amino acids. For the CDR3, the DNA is TGTGCCTGGAGTGTACGGGGGGATACGCAGTATTTT. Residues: CAWSVRGDTQYF.

The CDR3 nucleotides read TGTGCCAGCACCGATACAGGGGATGGTGAAGCTTTCTTT. This translates into CASTDTGDGEAFF. The V and J genes are TRBV12-3 or TRBV12-4 and TRBJ1-1; 7 bases match TRBD1. The CDR3 runs to 13 residues. V lost 7 bases, J lost 7 bases, and 9 bases stayed unmatched.

The CDR3 DNA sequence: TGTGCCAGCAGCTTAGATCTCGAGGGACAGGGCCATGGCTACACCTTC. This gives the protein CASSLDLEGQGHGYTF. The J gene is TRBJ1-2, the V gene TRBV7-2; 9 nucleotides line up with TRBD1. CDR1 SGHTA and CDR2 FQGNSA come from the germline V gene. The CDR3 sequence is 16 residues long. The trim removed 1 base at V and 6 bases at J, leaving 9 bases unmatched.

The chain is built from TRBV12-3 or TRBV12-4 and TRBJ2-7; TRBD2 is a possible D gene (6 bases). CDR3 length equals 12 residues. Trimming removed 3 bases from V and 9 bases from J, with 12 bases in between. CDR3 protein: CASSFGRGGQYF. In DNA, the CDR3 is TGTGCCAGCAGTTTTGGGCGGGGTGGGCAGTACTTC.

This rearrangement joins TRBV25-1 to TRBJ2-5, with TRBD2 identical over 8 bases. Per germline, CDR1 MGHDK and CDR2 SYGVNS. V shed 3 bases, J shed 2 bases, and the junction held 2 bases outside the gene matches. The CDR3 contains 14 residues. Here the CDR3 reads CASSEASGQETQYF. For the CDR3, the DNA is TGTGCCAGCAGTGAGGCTAGCGGGCAAGAGACCCAGTACTTC.

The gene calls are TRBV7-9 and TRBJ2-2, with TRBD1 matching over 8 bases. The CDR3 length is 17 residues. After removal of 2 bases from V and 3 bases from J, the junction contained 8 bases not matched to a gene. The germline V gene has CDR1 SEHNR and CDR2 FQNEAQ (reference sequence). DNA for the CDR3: TGTGCCAGCAGCTTACACGTGGACAGGGCGTACACCGGGGAGCTGTTTTTT. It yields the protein CASSLHVDRAYTGELFF.

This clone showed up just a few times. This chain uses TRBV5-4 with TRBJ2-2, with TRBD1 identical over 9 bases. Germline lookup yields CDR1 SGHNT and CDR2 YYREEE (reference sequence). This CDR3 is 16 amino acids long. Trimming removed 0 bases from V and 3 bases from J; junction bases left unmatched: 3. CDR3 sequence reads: CASSLARTGDTGELFF. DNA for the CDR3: TGTGCCAGCAGCTTGGCCCGGACAGGGGACACCGGGGAGCTGTTTTTT.

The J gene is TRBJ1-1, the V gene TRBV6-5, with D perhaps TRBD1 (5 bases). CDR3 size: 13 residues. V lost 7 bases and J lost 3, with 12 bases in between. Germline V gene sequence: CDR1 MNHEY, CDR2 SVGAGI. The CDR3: CASKEGKDTEAFF. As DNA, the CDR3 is TGTGCCAGCAAGGAGGGGAAGGACACTGAAGCTTTCTTT.

The DNA of the CDR3 is TGTGCCAGCAGCTCATCACAGGGACAGCCCCAGCATTTT. As protein: CASSSSQGQPQHF. The V gene is TRBV7-2, the J gene TRBJ1-5; D is possibly TRBD1 (6 bases). V was trimmed by 4 bases and J by 7 bases, leaving 11 bases between them. The V gene's germline CDR1 is SGHTA and CDR2 FQGNSA. This CDR3 region has 13 residues.

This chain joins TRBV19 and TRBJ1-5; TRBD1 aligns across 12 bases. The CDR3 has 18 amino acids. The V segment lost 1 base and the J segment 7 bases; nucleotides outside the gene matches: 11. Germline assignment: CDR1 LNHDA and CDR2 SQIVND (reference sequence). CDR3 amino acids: CASSIGAPGTGGGQPQHF. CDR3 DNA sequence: TGTGCCAGTAGTATAGGGGCCCCCGGGACAGGGGGCGGGCAGCCCCAGCATTTT.

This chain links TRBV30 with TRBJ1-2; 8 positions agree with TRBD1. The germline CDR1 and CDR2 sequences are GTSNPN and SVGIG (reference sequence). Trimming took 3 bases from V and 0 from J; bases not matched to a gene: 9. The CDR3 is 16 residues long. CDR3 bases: TGTGCCTGGAGAATAGTGGACAGGGTAGCTAACTATGGCTACACCTTC. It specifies CAWRIVDRVANYGYTF. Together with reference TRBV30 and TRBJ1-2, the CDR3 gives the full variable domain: SQTIHQWPATLVQPVGSPLSLECTVEGTSNPNLYWYRQAAGRGLQLLFYSVGIGQISSEVPQNLSASRPQDRQFILSSKKLLLSDSGFYLCAWRIVDRVANYGYTFGSGTRLTVV.

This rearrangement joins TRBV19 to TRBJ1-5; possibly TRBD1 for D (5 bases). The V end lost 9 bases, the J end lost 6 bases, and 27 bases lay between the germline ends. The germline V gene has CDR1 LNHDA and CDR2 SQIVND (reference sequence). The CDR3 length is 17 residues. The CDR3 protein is CARPAYNMGGGGQPQHF. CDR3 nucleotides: TGTGCCAGACCAGCATATAACATGGGTGGGGGAGGTCAGCCCCAGCATTTT.